This T cell receptor (beta chain) derives from a study of T cells in Graves' hyperthyroidism and ophthalmopathy. About the study: Peripheral blood was obtained at initial diagnosis, preceding any treatment.

TCR beta CDR3 region amplification was performed from RNA transcripts. First-round RT-PCR of the TCR CDR3 relied on the HTBI primer set. TCRdb passed the multiplex PCR reads through MiXCR, listing each CDR3 protein once. The sample lists about 840,000 distinct CDR3 sequences, roughly 40% occurring once. The V and J ends lost 3 bases and 5 bases respectively, with 17 bases between them. In germline, CDR1 is DFQATT, CDR2 SNEGSKA (reference sequence). This CDR3 is built from 14 residues. The sequencing input was blood. The receptor's source is a man between 18 and 29 years old with Graves' hyperthyroidism. V and J are TRBV20-1 and TRBJ2-7, with D possibly TRBD1 on 5 matching bases. CDR3 in DNA: TGCAGTGCTAGTTTCAGGGAAGAAGTCCACGAGCAGTACTTC. As protein: CSASFREEVHEQYF.